This entry lists 30 T cell receptor beta chains sequenced from one sample in a study of blood T cell repertoires in COVID-19 (dated by TCRdb to 2019 to 2021). Library preparation employed the immunoSEQ multiplex PCR assay. What TCRdb holds here is the immuneACCESS table cut down to in-frame rearrangements. Part of the clones is not present; checked against another copy, under half of the missing clones reflect an unresolved V gene, and the others are unexplained. This sample is represented by 95,000 to 150,000 clones; more than 80% of them were singletons. The ten largest clones represent about 4.5% of the sample. Material: peripheral blood. These receptors were obtained from a man aged 35 to 55 with acute or convalescent COVID-19.

V is TRBV6-5 and J is TRBJ1-2, with TRBD1 matching 7 bases. The CDR3 extends over 15 amino acids. Germline values: CDR1 MNHEY, CDR2 SVGAGI. The V segment lost 6 bases and the J segment 0 bases; nucleotides outside the gene matches: 7. CDR3 region: CASRQTGLANYGYTF. CDR3 DNA: TGTGCCAGCAGGCAGACAGGGCTAGCTAACTATGGCTACACCTTC.

The DNA of the CDR3 is TGTGCCAGCAGCGTCGGCAGGGGTATGGGCAATGAGCAGTTCTTC. It specifies CASSVGRGMGNEQFF. The rearrangement uses TRBV7-3 and TRBJ2-1; D is perhaps TRBD1 (6 bases). The ends were cut back, 5 bases at V and 6 bases at J, with 17 bases in the middle. CDR3 size: 15 residues. Germline CDR1 and CDR2: SGHTA and FQGTGA. The complete variable domain, with remaining parts taken from reference TRBV7-3 and TRBJ2-1, reads GAGVSQTPSNKVTEKGKYVELRCDPISGHTALYWYRQSLGQGPEFLIYFQGTGAADDSGLPNDRFFAVRPEGSVSTLKIQRTERGDSAVYLCASSVGRGMGNEQFFGPGTRLTVL.

The V gene is TRBV20-1, the J gene TRBJ1-1; no clear D gene. CDR3 length: 15 residues. With 3 bases removed from V and 0 bases from J, the gap between germline ends came to 14 bases. Germline-derived CDR1 and CDR2 are DFQATT and SNEGSKA (reference sequence). The CDR3 region is CSASEWFGMNTEAFF. CDR3 nucleotides: TGCAGTGCTAGTGAATGGTTCGGGATGAACACTGAAGCTTTCTTT.

The V gene is TRBV5-6, the J gene TRBJ2-7; D not resolved. Trimming pared 4 bases from V and 2 bases from J, leaving 13 bases between. Germline V lookup: CDR1 SGHDT, CDR2 YYEEEE. CDR3 length: 14 amino acids. This chain's CDR3 is CASSRYSIPYEQYF. The CDR3 nucleotides are TGTGCCAGCAGCCGATACTCAATCCCCTACGAGCAGTACTTC.

The V gene is TRBV4-2, the J gene TRBJ1-5; 9 positions agree with TRBD1. Germline trimming cut 0 bases from V and 5 bases from J; bases unmatched to any gene: 5. Germline-derived CDR1 and CDR2 are LGHNA and YNFKEQ. The CDR3 runs to 16 residues. The chain's CDR3 is CASSQEGQGRDQPQHF. CDR3 DNA sequence: TGTGCCAGCAGCCAAGAAGGACAGGGGAGAGATCAGCCCCAGCATTTT.

This chain joins TRBV24-1 and TRBJ1-2; 10 positions match TRBD1. In germline, CDR1 is KGHDR, CDR2 SFDVKD. The CDR3 runs to 14 residues. Trimming at V came to 3 bases and at J to 8 bases, leaving 5 bases not matched to a gene. The chain's CDR3 is CATSDPGTGAGYTF. For the CDR3, the DNA is TGTGCCACCAGTGATCCAGGGACAGGGGCCGGCTACACCTTC.

The chain couples TRBV5-1 to TRBJ2-2; 7 bases are shared with TRBD2. The length of the CDR3 is 16 residues. CDR1 is SGHRS, CDR2 YFSETQ, per germline. With 4 bases clipped from V and 2 bases from J, the junction kept 8 bases outside the gene matches. The DNA for the CDR3 is TGCGCCAGCAGCCGGTCGGGGGGAGCCAACACCGGGGAGCTGTTTTTT. It specifies CASSRSGGANTGELFF. Looking up the rest from reference TRBV5-1 and TRBJ2-2 gives the full variable domain: KAGVTQTPRYLIKTRGQQVTLSCSPISGHRSVSWYQQTPGQGLQFLFEYFSETQRNKGNFPGRFSGRQFSNSRSEMNVSTLELGDSALYLCASSRSGGANTGELFFGEGSRLTVL.

This rearrangement joins TRBV5-1 to TRBJ2-1; TRBD2 matches at 8 bases. Germline CDR1 SGHRS, CDR2 YFSETQ. V lost 2 bases and J lost 8; bases outside the gene matches: 3. This CDR3 is built from 13 residues. CDR3 amino acids: CASSFGGADEQFF. In DNA form, the CDR3 reads TGCGCCAGCAGCTTCGGGGGGGCGGATGAGCAGTTCTTC. The whole variable domain, filled in from reference TRBV5-1 and TRBJ2-1, reads KAGVTQTPRYLIKTRGQQVTLSCSPISGHRSVSWYQQTPGQGLQFLFEYFSETQRNKGNFPGRFSGRQFSNSRSEMNVSTLELGDSALYLCASSFGGADEQFFGPGTRLTVL.

The chain uses TRBV3-1 (or the pseudogene TRBV3-2) and TRBJ2-3, with TRBD1 as a possible D gene (7 bases). Deletions cut 4 bases from V and 6 bases from J, with 17 bases between. Germline CDR1 and CDR2: LGHDT and YNNKEL (reference sequence). CDR3 size: 15 residues. CDR3 amino acids: CASSLRGAPGDTQYF. DNA for the CDR3: TGTGCCAGCAGCCTCAGGGGGGCCCCTGGGGATACGCAGTATTTT.

This rearrangement joins TRBV24-1 to TRBJ2-1; 12 bases align to TRBD2. CDR3 length: 15 amino acids. Germline-derived CDR1 and CDR2 are KGHDR and SFDVKD. Losses at the gene ends were 3 bases for V and 10 bases for J; bases not matched to a gene: 6. This chain's CDR3 is CATSDPTSGREEQFF. The CDR3 DNA sequence: TGTGCCACCAGTGATCCGACTAGCGGGAGAGAGGAGCAGTTCTTC.

The V and J genes are TRBV3-1 (or the pseudogene TRBV3-2) and TRBJ2-5, with D possibly TRBD1 on 5 matching bases. Trimming pared 4 bases from V and 5 bases from J, leaving 8 bases between. CDR3 length: 12 amino acids. Germline V gene data show CDR1 as LGHDT and CDR2 as YNNKEL (reference sequence). The CDR3 reads CASSRQWETQYF. The CDR3 region has the DNA TGTGCCAGCAGCCGACAGTGGGAGACCCAGTACTTC.

The chain has TRBV5-4 and TRBJ2-7; 13 bases map to TRBD2. The V gene's germline CDR1 is SGHNT and CDR2 YYREEE (reference sequence). The J segment lost 3 bases and the V segment lost 3 bases, leaving 9 bases of the junction unmatched. This CDR3 has 17 amino acids. Here the CDR3 reads CASSSPGLAGRVYEQYF. The CDR3 bases are TGTGCCAGCAGCTCCCCGGGACTAGCGGGAAGGGTCTACGAGCAGTACTTC.

This chain uses TRBV27 with TRBJ1-1; possible D gene TRBD1, 6 bases. Germline V gives CDR1 MNHEY, CDR2 SMNVEV (reference sequence). Deletions cut 8 bases from V and 3 bases from J, with 13 bases between. The CDR3 sequence is 13 residues long. CDR3 protein: CASWIRGYTEAFF. The CDR3, as DNA: TGTGCCAGCTGGATCAGGGGATACACTGAAGCTTTCTTT.

The chain joins TRBV12-5 to TRBJ1-3, with 8 nucleotides matching TRBD1. Germline V gives CDR1 LGHNT, CDR2 FRNRAP. The junction had 10 bases not matched to a gene; V was cut back by 6 bases and J by 3 bases. The CDR3 extends over 16 amino acids. The CDR3 spells CASGRETGANGNTIYF. For the CDR3, the DNA is TGTGCTAGTGGGAGGGAGACAGGGGCCAATGGAAACACCATATATTTT.

The chain employs TRBV9 and TRBJ1-3; D is possibly TRBD1 (5 bases). Trimming stripped 3 bases from V and 10 bases from J, with 11 bases between. This CDR3 contains 12 residues. The germline V gene encodes CDR1 SGDLS and CDR2 YYNGEE. The CDR3 here is CASSEDHRTIYF. DNA of the CDR3: TGTGCCAGCAGCGAAGACCACAGGACCATATATTTT. The variable domain in full, with the rest retrieved from reference TRBV9 and TRBJ1-3, is DSGVTQTPKHLITATGQRVTLRCSPRSGDLSVYWYQQSLDQGLQFLIQYYNGEERAKGNILERFSAQQFPDLHSELNLSSLELGDSALYFCASSEDHRTIYFGEGSWLTVV.

This clone is a singleton in its sample. V usage is TRBV7-2 and J usage is TRBJ2-7; 9 bases fit TRBD2. Unmatched junction bases numbered 3, after V lost 6 bases and J lost 0 bases. The CDR3 runs 14 residues. Germline V lookup: CDR1 SGHTA, CDR2 FQGNSA. The CDR3 is CASSPSGNSYEQYF. CDR3 coding DNA: TGTGCCAGCAGTCCTAGCGGGAACTCCTACGAGCAGTACTTC.

This clone was observed once. The chain joins TRBV5-1 to TRBJ2-5; D is unclear. Germline V lookup: CDR1 SGHRS, CDR2 YFSETQ. The CDR3 has 14 residues. Trimming shortened V by 1 base and J by 5 bases, and 12 bases separated the two germline ends. CDR3 sequence (DNA): TGCGCCAGCAGCTTGCCAGCGACCCGGGAGACCCAGTACTTC. Translating it yields CASSLPATRETQYF.

The rearrangement links TRBV4-1 to TRBJ1-1; 8 bases line up with TRBD1. Germline loops: CDR1 MGHRA, CDR2 YSYEKL. With 6 bases clipped from V and 7 bases from J, the junction kept 10 bases outside the gene matches. This CDR3 contains 14 residues. CDR3 in DNA: TGCGCCAGCAGACCGGGACAGGTTTATGGTGAAGCTTTCTTT. Translation: CASRPGQVYGEAFF.

The rearrangement links TRBV30 to TRBJ2-7; D perhaps matches TRBD1 (5 bases). The V end was cut by 2 bases, the J end by 6 bases, with 20 bases between. CDR1 and CDR2 from the germline V gene are GTSNPN and SVGIG (reference sequence). This CDR3 has 15 amino acids. The CDR3 spells CAWSSWHSRGGEQYF. CDR3 nucleotide sequence: TGTGCCTGGAGTAGTTGGCACAGTAGGGGCGGCGAGCAGTACTTC.

This chain connects TRBV15 to TRBJ2-1, with TRBD2 matching over 9 bases. CDR3 length: 19 residues. CDR1 is LNHNV and CDR2 is YYDKDF in the germline V gene (reference sequence). J gave up 7 bases and V 3 bases, and 19 bases lay outside the gene matches. CDR3 sequence (DNA): TGTGCCACCAGCAGGGCTCGGAGGCGGGAGGGCGGTGGGAAAAATGAGCAGTTCTTC. Amino acid sequence: CATSRARRREGGGKNEQFF. Supplemented by reference TRBV15 and TRBJ2-1, the full variable domain reads DAMVIQNPRYQVTQFGKPVTLSCSQTLNHNVMYWYQQKSSQAPKLLFHYYDKDFNNEADTPDNFQSRRPNTSFCFLDIRSPGLGDTAMYLCATSRARRREGGGKNEQFFGPGTRLTVL.

The genes are TRBV7-8 and TRBJ1-1; 10 bases agree with TRBD1. V lost 5 bases and J lost 4; bases outside the gene matches: 4. Looked up from germline, CDR1 is SGHVS and CDR2 is FQNEAQ. The CDR3 is 14 residues long. The CDR3 here is CASSPDRGFTEAFF. The CDR3 nucleotides read TGTGCCAGCAGCCCGGACAGGGGGTTCACTGAAGCTTTCTTT.

J is TRBJ1-1 and V is TRBV19, with TRBD1 identical over 11 bases. V dropped 7 bases and J dropped 9; count of bases not matched to a gene: 7. The length of the CDR3 is 13 residues. Germline-derived CDR1 and CDR2 are LNHDA and SQIVND (reference sequence). CDR3 residues: CASIPGTGGKAFF. CDR3 sequence (DNA): TGTGCCAGTATCCCCGGGACAGGGGGAAAAGCTTTCTTT.

The gene calls are TRBV6-5 and TRBJ1-2, with D possibly TRBD1 on 5 matching bases. The germline V gene encodes CDR1 MNHEY and CDR2 SVGAGI. V shed 2 bases and J shed 1 base, with 5 bases lying between them. The CDR3 has 13 residues. The CDR3 nucleotides are TGTGCCAGCAGTTACCAGGGTAACTATGGCTACACCTTC. Amino acids: CASSYQGNYGYTF.

This chain joins TRBV11-2 and TRBJ2-3, with 12 nucleotides matching TRBD1. This CDR3 is built from 15 residues. V gave up 5 bases and J gave up 6 bases; unmatched junction bases: 6. Germline lookup yields CDR1 SGHAT and CDR2 FQNNGV. CDR3 loop: CASSPWDRGPDTQYF. The CDR3 DNA is TGTGCCAGCAGCCCCTGGGACAGGGGGCCTGATACGCAGTATTTT.

This sequence joins TRBV6-5 and TRBJ2-1, with 8 bases matching TRBD2. Germline CDR1 is MNHEY and CDR2 is SVGAGI. The CDR3 runs 15 residues. V was pared by 3 bases and J by 4 bases, with 5 bases of the junction left unmatched. CDR3 in DNA: TGTGCCAGCAGTTATGGTCGGGGGGGATACAATGAGCAGTTCTTC. Encoded protein: CASSYGRGGYNEQFF.

As regards this clone: In the same sample, other DNA sequences code for this CDR3. This sequence joins TRBV12-3 or TRBV12-4 and TRBJ1-1, with 8 positions matching TRBD1. V lost 6 bases and J lost 4; bases outside the gene matches: 4. There are 13 residues in the CDR3. CDR3 loop: CASSLTGATEAFF. CDR3 nucleotides: TGTGCCAGCAGCCTGACAGGGGCCACTGAAGCTTTCTTT.

This clone was found once. V gene TRBV7-2 combines with J gene TRBJ2-3; 10 bases fit TRBD2. CDR1 is SGHTA, CDR2 FQGNSA, per germline. After removal of 4 bases from V and 4 bases from J, the junction contained 5 bases not matched to a gene. The CDR3 totals 15 residues. CDR3 loop: CASSSGLANADTQYF. The DNA for the CDR3 is TGTGCCAGCAGCTCGGGACTAGCGAACGCAGATACGCAGTATTTT.

CDR3 DNA sequence: TGTGCCACCAGTGACCCCGACGGCACAGCTCCTAACACTGAAGCTTTCTTT. Protein product: CATSDPDGTAPNTEAFF. This chain uses TRBV24-1 with TRBJ1-1; D is ambiguous. The CDR3 has 17 residues. The germline CDR1 and CDR2 sequences are KGHDR and SFDVKD. V was trimmed by 4 bases and J by 2 bases, leaving 19 bases between them.

The chain links TRBV27 to TRBJ2-3, with 12 positions matching TRBD2. In germline, CDR1 is MNHEY, CDR2 SMNVEV (reference sequence). The junction had 4 bases not matched to a gene; V was cut back by 5 bases and J by 1 base. CDR3 length equals 16 residues. In nucleotides, the CDR3 is TGTGCCAGCAGTCTCTCTAGCGGGGGGGGCACAGATACGCAGTATTTT. Encoded protein: CASSLSSGGGTDTQYF.

V gene TRBV30 combines with J gene TRBJ2-7; possible D gene TRBD1, 6 bases. Trimming took off 0 bases at V and 0 bases at J, with 12 bases between the two ends. Germline CDR1 GTSNPN, CDR2 SVGIG (reference sequence). This CDR3 comprises 15 residues. The CDR3 coding sequence is TGTGCCTGGAGTGTCGGGACGGACAGCTCCTACGAGCAGTACTTC. Amino acid sequence: CAWSVGTDSSYEQYF.